The entry below describes one T cell receptor (beta chain). Antigen: not known. Profiling relied on immunoSEQ multiplex PCR, and the TCRdb table lists in-frame clones only, not all of them. The data contain fewer than 120,000 clones, 80% to 95% of them singletons. Pooling of second doses given at about 4 or about 12 weeks was done. CDR1 is SGHTA and CDR2 is FQGNSA in the germline V gene. The CDR3 totals 17 residues. Trimming left V 0 bases short and J 4 bases short, with 16 bases between. This specimen belongs to a study of T cell responses to AZD1222 COVID-19 vaccine. Study-wide results and limits: Clonal diversity was possibly underestimated, and the donors were mostly white British, with more females. Among vaccine-associated CD4 TCRs, coverage spanned spike, with dominance at 160-218 and 743-854. Among AZD1222 vaccinees, only 5 to 7 were seropositive at baseline.

The chain has TRBV7-2 and TRBJ1-3; no clear D gene. This TCR was recovered from an adult who received the AZD1222 COVID-19 vaccine. This specimen was peripheral blood, taken 28 days after the second AZD1222 dose. CDR3 sequence: CASSLASGSAGGNTIYF. CDR3 DNA: TGTGCCAGCAGCTTAGCAAGCGGGTCGGCAGGAGGAAACACCATATATTTT.